The subject of this entry is one T cell receptor (beta chain). The target of this receptor is not known. Base qualities are not recorded, but no much larger clone differs from it by a single base. This record comes from a study of blood T cell repertoires in COVID-19 (dated by TCRdb to 2018 to 2020). Study-level background: Collaborator samples came from the United States, Italy and Spain and covered acute and convalescent phases of COVID-19. The material from the prospective study consisted of cDNA or gDNA derived from T cells, B-cell-depleted T cells, or PBMCs. Subjects who had been exposed to COVID-19, were actively infected with it, or had recovered from it provided the deeply sampled blood TCRbeta repertoires that made up the dataset. A freely available public database, intended as a resource for researchers studying the immune response to SARS-CoV-2, is where the repertoires were released. Samples came from the ongoing ImmuneRACE study (first 160 participants) plus 1,254 subjects from 6 global collaborators. A de-identified subject ID, COVID-19 status, age in years and sex were almost always included in the sample metadata. Where HLA class I and class II types were available, the types were taken from metadata supplied by the sample provider, not from assay-based typing.

Whole blood was collected in K2EDTA tubes by collaborating institutions according to the institutions' own protocols. For TCRbeta analysis, collaborator samples were shipped as frozen whole blood, as isolated PBMCs, or as DNA extracted from either sample type. Trimming takes 5 bases off V and 7 bases off J; junction bases not matched to a gene: 7. The CDR3 goes from the cysteine to the phenylalanine over 13 residues. Of the read, only the CDR3 DNA is kept; its 39 bases are in frame from base 1. Looking up the germline V gene (reference sequence) yields CDR1 MNHNY and CDR2 SVGAGI. The immunoSEQ Assay, a bias-controlled multiplex PCR, was used to amplify TCRbeta CDR3 regions from genomic DNA. The authors' pipeline ran thus. The number of nucleated cells in each sample was estimated by amplification of reference gene primers within the assay. To quantify the absolute abundance of each unique TCRbeta CDR3 rearrangement, sequence reads were collapsed and filtered. For each sample, productive Simpson clonality was calculated by taking the square root of Simpson's diversity index across productive rearrangements. As stored in TCRdb, this immuneACCESS dataset retains in-frame rearrangements with V and J assigned. A fraction of the clones does not appear; measured against another copy, unresolved V genes explain less than half of the discrepancy, and the remainder lacks a known reason. The V and J calls and the clone size are those of that table, but D and trimming were determined from the DNA. This sample is represented by 95,000 to 100,000 clones; 70% to 90% of them were singletons. The ten largest clonotypes hold over 1.5% of the sample.

Here is what the overall study found, with its caveats: The quantity of clinical and demographic metadata differed by source and by participant and was supplied without curation.

The receptor chain draws on TRBV6-6 and TRBJ1-2; 7 central bases correspond to TRBD1. The sequence was obtained from an elderly man with acute or convalescent COVID-19. Input material: peripheral blood. The DNA reads as follows: TGTGCCAGCAGTCGGGACAGTTCTTTTGGCTACACCTTC. Protein translation: CASSRDSSFGYTF.